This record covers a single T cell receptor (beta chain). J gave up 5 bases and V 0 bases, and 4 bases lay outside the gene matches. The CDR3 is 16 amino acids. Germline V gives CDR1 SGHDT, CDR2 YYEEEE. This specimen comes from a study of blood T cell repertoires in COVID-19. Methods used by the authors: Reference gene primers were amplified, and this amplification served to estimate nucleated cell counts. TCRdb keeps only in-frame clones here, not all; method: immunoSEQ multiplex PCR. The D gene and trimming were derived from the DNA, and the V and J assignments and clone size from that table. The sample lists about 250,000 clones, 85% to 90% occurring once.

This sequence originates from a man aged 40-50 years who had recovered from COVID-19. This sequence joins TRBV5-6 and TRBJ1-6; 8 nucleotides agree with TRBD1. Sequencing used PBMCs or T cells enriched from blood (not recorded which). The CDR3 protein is CASSLGTGRNNSPLHF. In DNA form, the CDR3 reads TGTGCCAGCAGCTTGGGGACAGGGCGAAATAATTCACCCCTCCACTTT.